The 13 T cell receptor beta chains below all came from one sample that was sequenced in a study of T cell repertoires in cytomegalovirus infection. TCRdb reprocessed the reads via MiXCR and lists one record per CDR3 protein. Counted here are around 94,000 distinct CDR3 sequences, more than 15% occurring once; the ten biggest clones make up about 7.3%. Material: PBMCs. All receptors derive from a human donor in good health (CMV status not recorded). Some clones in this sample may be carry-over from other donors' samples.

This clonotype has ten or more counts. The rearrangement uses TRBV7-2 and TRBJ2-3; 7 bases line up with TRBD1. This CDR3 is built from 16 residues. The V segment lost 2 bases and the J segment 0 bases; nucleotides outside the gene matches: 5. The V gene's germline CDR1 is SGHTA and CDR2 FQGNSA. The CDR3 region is CASSLLGGPSTDTQYF. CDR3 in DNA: TGTGCCAGCAGCTTATTAGGGGGCCCGAGCACAGATACGCAGTATTTT.

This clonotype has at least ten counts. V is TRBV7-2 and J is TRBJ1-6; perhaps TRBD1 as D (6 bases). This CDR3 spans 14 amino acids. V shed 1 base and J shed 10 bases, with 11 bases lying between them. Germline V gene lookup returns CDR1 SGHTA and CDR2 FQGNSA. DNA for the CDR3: TGTGCCAGCAGCTTAGGGTTTAGGGGGTCACCCCTCCACTTT. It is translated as CASSLGFRGSPLHF.

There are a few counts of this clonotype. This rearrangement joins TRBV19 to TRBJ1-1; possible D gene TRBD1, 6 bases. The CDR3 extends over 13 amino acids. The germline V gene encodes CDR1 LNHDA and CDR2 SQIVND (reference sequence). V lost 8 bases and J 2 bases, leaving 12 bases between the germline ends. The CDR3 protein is CASGEQGNTEAFF. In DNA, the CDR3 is TGTGCCAGTGGTGAACAGGGCAACACTGAAGCTTTCTTT.

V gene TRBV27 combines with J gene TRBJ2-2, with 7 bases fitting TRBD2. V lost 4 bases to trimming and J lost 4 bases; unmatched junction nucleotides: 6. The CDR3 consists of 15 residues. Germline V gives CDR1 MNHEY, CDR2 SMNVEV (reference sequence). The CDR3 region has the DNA TGTGCCAGCAGTTGGGGGGGGTATGGCACCGGGGAGCTGTTTTTT. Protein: CASSWGGYGTGELFF.

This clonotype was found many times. Here the CDR3 DNA reads TGTGCCAGCAGCTGGGGACTAGCGGGGGCGTACAATGAGCAGTTCTTC. As protein: CASSWGLAGAYNEQFF. The chain is built from TRBV7-2 and TRBJ2-1, with TRBD2 matching 14 bases. V was pared by 4 bases and J by 4 bases, with 3 bases of the junction left unmatched. Germline V gene data show CDR1 as SGHTA and CDR2 as FQGNSA. The CDR3 extends over 16 amino acids.

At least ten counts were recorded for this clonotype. This CDR3 is CASGLAGAFTDTQYF. Here the CDR3 DNA reads TGTGCTAGTGGCCTAGCAGGGGCATTCACAGATACGCAGTATTTT. The chain carries TRBV12-5 and TRBJ2-3; D may be TRBD1 (6 bases). The CDR3 is made up of 15 amino acids. V was trimmed by 6 bases and J by 2 bases, leaving 15 bases between them. Germline-derived CDR1 and CDR2 are LGHNT and FRNRAP.

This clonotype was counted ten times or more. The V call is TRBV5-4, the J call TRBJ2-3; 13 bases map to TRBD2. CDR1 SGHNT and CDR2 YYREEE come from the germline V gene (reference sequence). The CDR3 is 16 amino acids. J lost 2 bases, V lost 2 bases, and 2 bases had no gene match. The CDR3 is CASSLTSGGATDTQYF. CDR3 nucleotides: TGTGCCAGCAGCTTAACTAGCGGGGGGGCCACAGATACGCAGTATTTT.

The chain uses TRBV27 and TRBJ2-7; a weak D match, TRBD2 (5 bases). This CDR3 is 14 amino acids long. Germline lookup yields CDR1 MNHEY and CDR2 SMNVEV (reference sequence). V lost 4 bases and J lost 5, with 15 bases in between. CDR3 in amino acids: CASSSSPRVDEQYF. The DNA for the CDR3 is TGTGCCAGCAGTTCCAGTCCGAGGGTTGACGAGCAGTACTTC.

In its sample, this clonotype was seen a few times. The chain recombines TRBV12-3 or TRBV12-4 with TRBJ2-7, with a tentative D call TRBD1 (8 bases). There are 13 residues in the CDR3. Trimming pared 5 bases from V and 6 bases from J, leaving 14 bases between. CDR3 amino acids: CASSQDREGEQYF. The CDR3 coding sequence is TGTGCCAGCAGTCAGGACAGGGAGGGCGAGCAGTACTTC.

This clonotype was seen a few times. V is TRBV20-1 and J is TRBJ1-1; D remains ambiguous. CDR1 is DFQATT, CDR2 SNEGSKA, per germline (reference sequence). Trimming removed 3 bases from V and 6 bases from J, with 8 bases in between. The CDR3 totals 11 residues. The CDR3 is CSASPTPEAFF. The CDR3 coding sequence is TGCAGTGCTAGTCCCACGCCTGAAGCTTTCTTT.

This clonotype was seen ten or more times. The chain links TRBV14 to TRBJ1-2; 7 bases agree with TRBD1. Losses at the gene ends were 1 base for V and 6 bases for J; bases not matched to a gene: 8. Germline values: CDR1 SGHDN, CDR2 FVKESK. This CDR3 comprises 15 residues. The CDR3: CASSQAGGGANGYTF. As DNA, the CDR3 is TGTGCCAGCAGCCAAGCGGGAGGGGGCGCGAATGGCTACACCTTC.

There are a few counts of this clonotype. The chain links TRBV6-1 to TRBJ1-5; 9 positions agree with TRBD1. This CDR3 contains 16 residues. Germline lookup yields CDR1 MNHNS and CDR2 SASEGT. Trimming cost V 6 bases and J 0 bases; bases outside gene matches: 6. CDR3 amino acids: CASRPQGADSNQPQHF. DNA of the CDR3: TGTGCCAGCAGACCACAGGGGGCCGATAGCAATCAGCCCCAGCATTTT.

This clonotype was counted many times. CDR3 DNA sequence: TGTGCCAGCAGCCCAGGGGGCTTCGCCAAAAACATTCAGTACTTC. Translated: CASSPGGFAKNIQYF. The genes are TRBV7-2 and TRBJ2-4, with 8 bases matching TRBD1. Unmatched junction bases numbered 4, after V lost 5 bases and J lost 1 base. CDR3 length: 15 amino acids. The germline V gene encodes CDR1 SGHTA and CDR2 FQGNSA.